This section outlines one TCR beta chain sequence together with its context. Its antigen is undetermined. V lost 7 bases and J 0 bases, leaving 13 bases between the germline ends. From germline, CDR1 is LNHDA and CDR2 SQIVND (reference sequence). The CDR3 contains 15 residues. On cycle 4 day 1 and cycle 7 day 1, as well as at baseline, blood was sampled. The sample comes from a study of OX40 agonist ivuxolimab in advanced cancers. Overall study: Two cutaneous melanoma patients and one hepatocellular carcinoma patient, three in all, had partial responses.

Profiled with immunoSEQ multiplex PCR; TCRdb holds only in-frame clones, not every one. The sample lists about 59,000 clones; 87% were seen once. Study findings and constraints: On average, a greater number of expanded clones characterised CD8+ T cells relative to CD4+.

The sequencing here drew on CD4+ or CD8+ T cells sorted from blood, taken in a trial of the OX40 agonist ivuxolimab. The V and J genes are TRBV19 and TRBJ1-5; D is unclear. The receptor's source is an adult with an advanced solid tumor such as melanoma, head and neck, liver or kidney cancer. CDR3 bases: TGTGCCAGTAATCCTTGGCCCTATAGCAATCAGCCCCAGCATTTT. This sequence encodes CASNPWPYSNQPQHF.